This TCR beta chain is from a study of blood T cell repertoires in COVID-19. About the research overall: PBMCs, B-cell-depleted T cells, or T cells were the source of the cDNA or gDNA that made up the material.

CDR3 length: 12 amino acids. Per the germline V gene, CDR1 is SGHTA and CDR2 is FQGNSA. V dropped 5 bases and J dropped 4 bases, with 8 bases sitting between them. Participants came from 20 to 25 US areas, aged roughly 18 to 89 years. Clinical history reported by participants formed the basis on which cohorts were assigned. As handled by the study authors: The authors estimated nucleated cell counts from reference gene primer amplification. Data came from immunoSEQ multiplex PCR; TCRdb stores just in-frame clones and leaves some out. Clone size and the V and J calls come from that table; the DNA yielded D and trimming. The data contain about 250,000 clones, around 87% of them singletons.

The chain combines TRBV7-2 with TRBJ1-1; D unresolved. This receptor was taken from a woman under 40 with acute COVID-19. The sequencing input was PBMCs or T cells enriched from blood (not recorded which). CDR3 in amino acids: CASSRRGTEAFF. CDR3 in DNA: TGTGCCAGCAGCCGCCGGGGCACTGAAGCTTTCTTT.